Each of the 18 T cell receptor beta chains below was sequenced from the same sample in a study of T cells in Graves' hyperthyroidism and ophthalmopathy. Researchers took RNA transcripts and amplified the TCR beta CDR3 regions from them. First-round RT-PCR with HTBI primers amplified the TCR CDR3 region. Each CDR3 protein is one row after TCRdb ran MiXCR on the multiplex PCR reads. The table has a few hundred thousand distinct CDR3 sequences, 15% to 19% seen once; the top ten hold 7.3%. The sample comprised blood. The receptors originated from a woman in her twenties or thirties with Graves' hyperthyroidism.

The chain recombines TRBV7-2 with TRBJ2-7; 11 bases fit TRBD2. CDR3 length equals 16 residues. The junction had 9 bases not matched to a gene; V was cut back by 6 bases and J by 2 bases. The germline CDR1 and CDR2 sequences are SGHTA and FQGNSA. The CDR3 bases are TGTGCCAGCAGACTTACTAGCGGGAGTGGGGCCTACGAGCAGTACTTC. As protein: CASRLTSGSGAYEQYF.

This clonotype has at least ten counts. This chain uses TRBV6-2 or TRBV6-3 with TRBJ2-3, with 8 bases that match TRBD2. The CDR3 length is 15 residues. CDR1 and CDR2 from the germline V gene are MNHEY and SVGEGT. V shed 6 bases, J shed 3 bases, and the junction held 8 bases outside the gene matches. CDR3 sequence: CASRSSGRGTDTQYF. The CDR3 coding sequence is TGTGCCAGCAGATCCAGCGGGAGAGGGACAGATACGCAGTATTTT.

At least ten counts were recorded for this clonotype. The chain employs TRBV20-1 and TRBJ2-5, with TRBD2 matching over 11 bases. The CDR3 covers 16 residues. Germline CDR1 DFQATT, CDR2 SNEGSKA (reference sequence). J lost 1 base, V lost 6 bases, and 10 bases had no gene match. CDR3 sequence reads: CSATGGGLAAQETQYF. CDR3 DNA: TGCAGTGCAACAGGGGGGGGACTAGCGGCCCAAGAGACCCAGTACTTC.

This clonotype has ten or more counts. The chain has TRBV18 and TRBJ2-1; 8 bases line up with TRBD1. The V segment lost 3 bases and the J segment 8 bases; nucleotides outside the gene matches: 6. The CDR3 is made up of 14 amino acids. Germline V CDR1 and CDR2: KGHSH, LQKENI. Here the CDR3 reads CASSPGQARYEQFF. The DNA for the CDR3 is TGTGCCAGCTCACCGGGACAGGCCAGGTATGAGCAGTTCTTC.

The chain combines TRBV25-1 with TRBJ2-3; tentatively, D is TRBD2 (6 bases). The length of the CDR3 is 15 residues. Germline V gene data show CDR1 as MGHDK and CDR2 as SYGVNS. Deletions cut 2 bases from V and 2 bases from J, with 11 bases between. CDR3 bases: TGTGCCAGCAGTGAACTGGCGGGATTCACAGATACGCAGTATTTT. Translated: CASSELAGFTDTQYF. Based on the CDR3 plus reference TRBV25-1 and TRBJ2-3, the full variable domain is EADIYQTPRYLVIGTGKKITLECSQTMGHDKMYWYQQDPGMELHLIHYSYGVNSTEKGDLSSESTVSRIRTEHFPLTLESARPSHTSQYLCASSELAGFTDTQYFGPGTRLTVL.

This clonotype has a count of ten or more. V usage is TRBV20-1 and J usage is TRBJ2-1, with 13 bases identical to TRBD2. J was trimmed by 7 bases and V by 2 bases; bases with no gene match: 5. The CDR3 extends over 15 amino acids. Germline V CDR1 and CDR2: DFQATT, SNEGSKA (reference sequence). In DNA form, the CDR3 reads TGCAGTGCTAGAACACCGGGACTAGCGGGAAATGAGCAGTTCTTC. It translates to CSARTPGLAGNEQFF.

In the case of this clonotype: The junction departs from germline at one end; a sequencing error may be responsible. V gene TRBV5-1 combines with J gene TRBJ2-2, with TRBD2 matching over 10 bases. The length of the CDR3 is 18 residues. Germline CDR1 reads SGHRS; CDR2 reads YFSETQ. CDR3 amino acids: CASSLTGTSAPNTGELLF. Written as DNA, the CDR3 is TGCGCCAGCAGCCTAACCGGGACTAGCGCCCCGAACACCGGGGAGCTGCTTTTT. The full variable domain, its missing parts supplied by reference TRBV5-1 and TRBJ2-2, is KAGVTQTPRYLIKTRGQQVTLSCSPISGHRSVSWYQQTPGQGLQFLFEYFSETQRNKGNFPGRFSGRQFSNSRSEMNVSTLELGDSALYLCASSLTGTSAPNTGELLFGEGSRLTVL.

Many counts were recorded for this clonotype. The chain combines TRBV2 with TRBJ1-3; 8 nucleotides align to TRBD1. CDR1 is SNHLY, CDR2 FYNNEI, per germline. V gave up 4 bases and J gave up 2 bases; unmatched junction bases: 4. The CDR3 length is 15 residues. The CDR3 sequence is CASSGQGLTGNTIYF. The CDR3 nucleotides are TGTGCCAGCAGTGGACAGGGGTTAACTGGAAACACCATATATTTT.

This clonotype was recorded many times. The CDR3, as DNA: TGTGCCAGCAGCACAACAGGGACCCAGTACTTC. It codes for CASSTTGTQYF. The rearrangement joins TRBV7-9 to TRBJ2-5; maybe TRBD1 (5 bases). Germline loops: CDR1 SEHNR, CDR2 FQNEAQ (reference sequence). V lost 5 bases and J 7 bases, leaving 8 bases between the germline ends. This CDR3 spans 11 amino acids.

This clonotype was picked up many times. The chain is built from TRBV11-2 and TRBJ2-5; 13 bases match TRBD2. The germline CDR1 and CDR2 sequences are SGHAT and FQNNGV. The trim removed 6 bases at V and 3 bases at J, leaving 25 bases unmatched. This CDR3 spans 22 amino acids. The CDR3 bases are TGTGCCAGCAGGATCGGACAGGGGGTTCCCTGGACTAGCGGGAGATTGGAAGAGACCCAGTACTTC. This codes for CASRIGQGVPWTSGRLEETQYF.

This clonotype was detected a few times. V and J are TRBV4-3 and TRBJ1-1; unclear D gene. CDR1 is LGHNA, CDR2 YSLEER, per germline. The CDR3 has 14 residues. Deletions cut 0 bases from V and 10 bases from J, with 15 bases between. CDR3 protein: CASSQEVLYGGAFF. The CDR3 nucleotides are TGCGCCAGCAGCCAAGAAGTCCTTTATGGAGGAGCTTTCTTT.

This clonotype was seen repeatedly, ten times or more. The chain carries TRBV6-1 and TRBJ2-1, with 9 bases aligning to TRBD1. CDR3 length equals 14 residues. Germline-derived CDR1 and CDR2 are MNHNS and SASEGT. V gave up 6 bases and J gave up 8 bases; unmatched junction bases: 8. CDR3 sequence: CASRVTGGADEQFF. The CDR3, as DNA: TGTGCCAGCAGGGTAACAGGGGGCGCCGATGAGCAGTTCTTC.

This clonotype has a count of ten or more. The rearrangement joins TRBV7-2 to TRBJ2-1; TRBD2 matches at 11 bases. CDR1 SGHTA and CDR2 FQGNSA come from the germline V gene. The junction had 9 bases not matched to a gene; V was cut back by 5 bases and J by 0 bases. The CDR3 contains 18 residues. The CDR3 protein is CASSAGTSGRSSYNEQFF. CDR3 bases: TGTGCCAGCAGCGCAGGAACTAGCGGGAGAAGCTCCTACAATGAGCAGTTCTTC.

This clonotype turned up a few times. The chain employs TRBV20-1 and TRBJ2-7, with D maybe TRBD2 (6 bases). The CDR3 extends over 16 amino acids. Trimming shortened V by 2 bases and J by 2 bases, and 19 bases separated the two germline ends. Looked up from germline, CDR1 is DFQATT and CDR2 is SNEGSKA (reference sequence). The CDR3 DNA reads TGCAGTGCTAGAACGCTACAATCAGCTAGCGCCTACGAGCAGTACTTC. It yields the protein CSARTLQSASAYEQYF.

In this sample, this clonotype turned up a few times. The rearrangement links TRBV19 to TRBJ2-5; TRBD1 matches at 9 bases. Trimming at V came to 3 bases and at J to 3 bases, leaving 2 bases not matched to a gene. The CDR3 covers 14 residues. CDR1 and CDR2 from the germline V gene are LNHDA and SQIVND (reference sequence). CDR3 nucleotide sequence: TGTGCCAGTAGTATGACAGGGGGGGAAGAGACCCAGTACTTC. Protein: CASSMTGGEETQYF.

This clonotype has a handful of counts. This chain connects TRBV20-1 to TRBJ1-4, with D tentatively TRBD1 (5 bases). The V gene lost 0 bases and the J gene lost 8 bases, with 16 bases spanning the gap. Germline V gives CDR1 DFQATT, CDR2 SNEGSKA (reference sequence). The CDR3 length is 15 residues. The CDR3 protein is CSARDPREGGEKLFF. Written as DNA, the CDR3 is TGCAGTGCTAGAGATCCCAGGGAAGGAGGCGAAAAACTGTTTTTT.

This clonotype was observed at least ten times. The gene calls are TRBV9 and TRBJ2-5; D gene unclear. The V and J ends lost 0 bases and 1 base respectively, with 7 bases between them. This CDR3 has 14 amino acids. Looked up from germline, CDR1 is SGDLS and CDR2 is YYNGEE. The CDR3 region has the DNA TGTGCCAGCAGCGTAGAGGGCTCCCAAGAGACCCAGTACTTC. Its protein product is CASSVEGSQETQYF.

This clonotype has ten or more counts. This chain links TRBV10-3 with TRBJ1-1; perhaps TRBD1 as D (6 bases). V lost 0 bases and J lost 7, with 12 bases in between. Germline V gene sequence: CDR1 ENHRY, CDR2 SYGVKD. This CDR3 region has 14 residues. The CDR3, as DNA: TGTGCCATCAGTGAGTCGGGGGGACACCTTGAAGCTTTCTTT. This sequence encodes CAISESGGHLEAFF.